The 28 T cell receptor beta chains reported below all come from one sample, sequenced in a study of Ad26.COV2.S vaccination and SARS-CoV-2 variants. TCRdb's copy holds only in-frame clones and misses some; the assay was immunoSEQ multiplex PCR. The profile shows about 98,000 clones, around 81% of them singletons. The material was peripheral blood, obtained after recovery from COVID-19. These receptors originate from a human donor who had recovered from COVID-19.

The J gene is TRBJ1-4, the V gene TRBV18, with D tentatively TRBD1 (6 bases). Germline V gene data show CDR1 as KGHSH and CDR2 as LQKENI. The ends were cut back, 4 bases at V and 7 bases at J, with 22 bases in the middle. The CDR3 runs to 17 residues. The CDR3: CASSRFSSGEGLEKLFF. The CDR3 bases are TGTGCCAGCTCACGATTCTCCTCAGGGGAAGGCCTTGAAAAACTGTTTTTT.

This clone showed up just once. This chain connects TRBV28 to TRBJ1-1, with D possibly matching TRBD1 (5 bases). Trimming removed 9 bases at V and 2 bases at J, with 13 bases between. Germline V gene data show CDR1 as MDHEN and CDR2 as SYDVKM. This CDR3 has 13 residues. The CDR3 nucleotides are TGTGCCAGTAGAGACAGTTTCAACACTGAAGCTTTCTTT. Encoded protein: CASRDSFNTEAFF.

This chain connects TRBV5-1 to TRBJ2-5, with D unclear. The germline V gene encodes CDR1 SGHRS and CDR2 YFSETQ. With 0 bases removed from V and 0 bases from J, the gap between germline ends came to 0 bases. This CDR3 spans 12 amino acids. The DNA for the CDR3 is TGCGCCAGCAGCTTGGACCAAGAGACCCAGTACTTC. Translated: CASSLDQETQYF.

This chain connects TRBV27 to TRBJ1-1, with 9 bases fitting TRBD1. The CDR3 consists of 14 residues. The V segment lost 6 bases and the J segment 5 bases; nucleotides outside the gene matches: 7. Germline V gene lookup returns CDR1 MNHEY and CDR2 SMNVEV (reference sequence). DNA for the CDR3: TGTGCCAGCAGGCAACAGGGGGCAAGAACTGAAGCTTTCTTT. Residues: CASRQQGARTEAFF.

The chain employs TRBV7-2 and TRBJ1-6; no clear D. Trimming stripped 5 bases from V and 7 bases from J, with 9 bases between. Germline CDR1 and CDR2: SGHTA and FQGNSA. The CDR3 covers 13 residues. In DNA form, the CDR3 reads TGTGCCAGCAGCCGCTTATTCAATTCACCCCTCCACTTT. This sequence encodes CASSRLFNSPLHF.

This clone showed up just a few times. V is TRBV27 and J is TRBJ2-5; D is possibly TRBD1 (5 bases). Germline loops: CDR1 MNHEY, CDR2 SMNVEV (reference sequence). V lost 5 bases to trimming and J lost 5 bases, with 12 bases between them. CDR3 length equals 13 residues. The CDR3 is CASSAGFWETQYF. DNA of the CDR3: TGTGCCAGCAGTGCAGGGTTTTGGGAGACCCAGTACTTC.

V is TRBV9 and J is TRBJ2-1; D possibly uses TRBD1 or TRBD2 (5 bases each). The CDR3 length is 15 residues. Trimming shortened V by 0 bases and J by 2 bases, and 9 bases separated the two germline ends. Germline CDR1 is SGDLS and CDR2 is YYNGEE. CDR3 sequence: CASSVVGAAYNEQFF. The CDR3 coding sequence is TGTGCCAGCAGCGTAGTCGGGGCGGCCTACAATGAGCAGTTCTTC.

This chain joins TRBV7-9 and TRBJ1-2; D not certain. With 2 bases removed from V and 4 bases from J, the gap between germline ends came to 5 bases. Germline V CDR1 and CDR2: SEHNR, FQNEAQ (reference sequence). This CDR3 has 12 amino acids. This CDR3 is CASSLIPYGYTF. The CDR3 DNA sequence: TGTGCCAGCAGCTTAATACCCTATGGCTACACCTTC.

This chain links TRBV20-1 with TRBJ1-1; possible D gene TRBD1, 5 bases. The CDR3 totals 11 residues. V lost 3 bases, J lost 10 bases, and 12 bases lay in between. CDR1 DFQATT and CDR2 SNEGSKA come from the germline V gene (reference sequence). The DNA of the CDR3 is TGCAGTGCTAGCGACAGCCCGGGAGCTTTCTTT. Residues: CSASDSPGAFF.

The chain recombines TRBV7-2 with TRBJ2-1, with 7 bases lining up with TRBD1. V shed 2 bases and J 9 bases; nucleotides not matched to a gene: 4. The CDR3 has 13 residues. Germline values: CDR1 SGHTA, CDR2 FQGNSA. The chain's CDR3 is CASSLFRDSEQFF. The CDR3 DNA reads TGTGCCAGCAGCTTATTCAGGGACAGTGAGCAGTTCTTC.

This chain connects TRBV6-6 to TRBJ2-7; 7 nucleotides agree with TRBD2. Germline V gene sequence: CDR1 MNHNY, CDR2 SVGAGI (reference sequence). The junction had 3 bases not matched to a gene; V was cut back by 8 bases and J by 5 bases. The CDR3 runs 11 residues. DNA of the CDR3: TGTGCCAGCGGGGAGGGCAACGAGCAGTACTTC. Its protein is CASGEGNEQYF.

V is TRBV5-1 and J is TRBJ2-6; no clear D. This CDR3 region has 12 residues. The V end lost 7 bases, the J end lost 1 base, and 3 bases lay between the germline ends. Germline CDR1 and CDR2: SGHRS and YFSETQ. CDR3 in amino acids: CASRSGANVLTF. CDR3 nucleotides: TGCGCCAGCCGATCTGGGGCCAACGTCCTGACTTTC.

The chain carries TRBV5-4 and TRBJ1-1; D is unclear. With 3 bases removed from V and 1 base from J, the gap between germline ends came to 7 bases. Germline V gene lookup returns CDR1 SGHNT and CDR2 YYREEE (reference sequence). This CDR3 comprises 13 residues. This CDR3 reads CASSSAGNTEAFF. The CDR3 region has the DNA TGTGCCAGCAGCTCCGCAGGGAACACTGAAGCTTTCTTT. The full variable domain, with the rest looked up from reference TRBV5-4 and TRBJ1-1, is ETGVTQSPTHLIKTRGQQVTLRCSSQSGHNTVSWYQQALGQGPQFIFQYYREEENGRGNFPPRFSGLQFPNYSSELNVNALELDDSALYLCASSSAGNTEAFFGQGTRLTVV.

This clone occurred once. This chain connects TRBV28 to TRBJ1-4; 9 bases map to TRBD1. Germline lookup yields CDR1 MDHEN and CDR2 SYDVKM. V was clipped by 5 bases and J by 8 bases; unmatched bases: 6. The CDR3 length is 14 residues. This CDR3 reads CASSQTGGIEKLFF. The CDR3 nucleotides are TGTGCCAGCAGTCAAACAGGGGGCATAGAAAAACTGTTTTTT.

The chain has TRBV28 and TRBJ2-2; D is perhaps TRBD2 (8 bases). Per the germline V gene, CDR1 is MDHEN and CDR2 is SYDVKM. Deletions cut 11 bases from V and 7 bases from J, with 23 bases between. The CDR3 is 15 residues long. This chain's CDR3 is CARGGQGESIGELFF. The CDR3 nucleotides are TGTGCCCGCGGGGGGCAGGGGGAGAGTATCGGGGAGCTGTTTTTT.

Here the CDR3 reads CASSLAGGVAEGTQYF. The CDR3 bases are TGCGCCAGCAGCTTGGCCGGGGGGGTCGCGGAGGGGACCCAGTACTTC. The V and J genes are TRBV5-1 and TRBJ2-5; 8 bases fit TRBD2. V gave up 0 bases and J gave up 7 bases; unmatched junction bases: 11. Germline loops: CDR1 SGHRS, CDR2 YFSETQ. This CDR3 region has 16 residues.

This clone was counted a single time. This chain uses TRBV11-1 with TRBJ1-2, with D uncertain. CDR3 length equals 12 residues. From germline, CDR1 is SGHAT and CDR2 FQDESV (reference sequence). V lost 6 bases and J lost 7, with 12 bases in between. The CDR3 reads CASSLSGTGYTF. CDR3 nucleotide sequence: TGTGCCAGCAGTCTCAGCGGCACTGGCTACACCTTC.

J is TRBJ2-7 and V is TRBV3-1 (or the pseudogene TRBV3-2); D is unresolved. Germline V gene data show CDR1 as LGHDT and CDR2 as YNNKEL (reference sequence). The CDR3 contains 13 residues. Between the trimmed V and J ends, which lost 4 bases and 5 bases, there was a span of 12 bases. This chain's CDR3 is CASSPQYTHEQYF. CDR3 bases: TGTGCCAGCAGCCCTCAGTATACCCACGAGCAGTACTTC.

The chain combines TRBV28 with TRBJ1-1; D is uncertain. V gave up 8 bases and J gave up 5 bases, with 12 bases separating them. Germline assignment: CDR1 MDHEN and CDR2 SYDVKM. The CDR3 runs to 12 residues. CDR3 in amino acids: CASQVAGTEAFF. In DNA form, the CDR3 reads TGTGCCAGCCAGGTAGCTGGGACTGAAGCTTTCTTT.

The chain couples TRBV9 to TRBJ2-7; maybe TRBD1 (5 bases). CDR3 size: 14 residues. Trimming shortened V by 1 base and J by 6 bases, and 14 bases separated the two germline ends. Germline CDR1 SGDLS, CDR2 YYNGEE. CDR3 in DNA: TGTGCCAGCAGCGTATCGTCAGGGTTGGCCGAGCAGTACTTC. Amino acid sequence: CASSVSSGLAEQYF.

The chain couples TRBV11-2 to TRBJ1-1, with a tentative D call TRBD1 (5 bases). This CDR3 contains 16 residues. CDR1 SGHAT and CDR2 FQNNGV come from the germline V gene. Trimming took 0 bases from V and 4 from J, leaving 15 bases between them. For the CDR3, the DNA is TGTGCCAGCAGCTTAGATTCCGGGACCGTACTCACTGAAGCTTTCTTT. It translates to CASSLDSGTVLTEAFF.

This clone came up once. The V gene is TRBV24-1, the J gene TRBJ2-2, with D perhaps matching TRBD1 (7 bases). The CDR3 length is 15 residues. Per the germline V gene, CDR1 is KGHDR and CDR2 is SFDVKD. Trimming pared 9 bases from V and 4 bases from J, leaving 17 bases between. CDR3 sequence: CATGGSRGFTGELFF. The CDR3 bases are TGTGCCACCGGAGGGAGCAGGGGGTTCACCGGGGAGCTGTTTTTT.

This rearrangement joins TRBV10-2 to TRBJ1-5; TRBD1 agrees at 7 bases. The CDR3 runs to 13 residues. Trimming removed 5 bases from V and 5 bases from J; junction bases left unmatched: 3. Germline-derived CDR1 and CDR2 are WSHSY and SAAADI. CDR3 sequence reads: CASSPGGHQPQHF. The CDR3 DNA reads TGCGCCAGCAGTCCAGGGGGACATCAGCCCCAGCATTTT.

The chain joins TRBV19 to TRBJ2-7, with 7 bases fitting TRBD1. Per germline, CDR1 LNHDA and CDR2 SQIVND (reference sequence). The junction had 10 bases not matched to a gene; V was cut back by 6 bases and J by 2 bases. This CDR3 contains 15 residues. CDR3 bases: TGTGCCAGTAGCAAAGGGGGCGCCAGAACCTACGAGCAGTACTTC. Protein: CASSKGGARTYEQYF.

The V gene is TRBV6-5, the J gene TRBJ1-1; TRBD1 matches at 11 bases. Trimming took 6 bases from V and 7 from J; bases not matched to a gene: 10. CDR3 length equals 15 residues. Looked up from germline, CDR1 is MNHEY and CDR2 is SVGAGI. The CDR3: CASRSTGQGAIEAFF. CDR3 nucleotides: TGTGCCAGCAGGAGCACAGGACAGGGGGCAATTGAAGCTTTCTTT.

This chain links TRBV4-3 with TRBJ2-5; D uncertain. CDR3 length: 13 residues. With 1 base removed from V and 3 bases from J, the gap between germline ends came to 6 bases. CDR1 and CDR2 (germline): LGHNA, YSLEER. The chain's CDR3 is CASSQGWKETQYF. CDR3 nucleotide sequence: TGCGCCAGCAGCCAAGGCTGGAAAGAGACCCAGTACTTC.

This sequence joins TRBV3-1 (or the pseudogene TRBV3-2) and TRBJ2-5; 7 nucleotides match TRBD1. Germline CDR1 is LGHDT and CDR2 is YNNKEL (reference sequence). The CDR3 has 15 amino acids. V trimming: 4 bases; J trimming: 0 bases; junction bases outside the gene matches: 5. CDR3 DNA sequence: TGTGCCAGCAGCCTACAAACAGGGGACCAAGAGACCCAGTACTTC. Translated, it gives CASSLQTGDQETQYF.

The J gene is TRBJ1-4, the V gene TRBV28; 7 bases are a match to TRBD1. With 9 bases clipped from V and 7 bases from J, the junction kept 8 bases outside the gene matches. The CDR3 has 13 residues. Germline CDR1 MDHEN, CDR2 SYDVKM. This CDR3 is CASLGGFREKLFF. CDR3 coding DNA: TGTGCCAGTCTAGGGGGCTTCCGTGAAAAACTGTTTTTT.